The 14 T cell receptor beta chains below come from one sample, sequenced in a study of blood T cell repertoires in COVID-19. Clones were read by immunoSEQ multiplex PCR, and TCRdb kept only the in-frame ones, dropping some. Of a few hundred thousand clones detected, roughly 86% appear once; the ten largest clones hold around 0.7%. Sequencing was done on a sample of peripheral blood. Every receptor here comes from a human donor in a cohort sampled during active COVID-19.

The chain has TRBV11-2 and TRBJ1-3; D not certain. This CDR3 spans 15 amino acids. Trimming removed 10 bases at V and 0 bases at J, with 16 bases between. The V gene's germline CDR1 is SGHAT and CDR2 FQNNGV. CDR3 region: CATSFQDYSGNTIYF. The CDR3, as DNA: TGTGCCACCTCCTTCCAGGATTACTCTGGAAACACCATATATTTT.

The V and J genes are TRBV7-9 and TRBJ1-1; D possibly corresponds to TRBD1 (6 bases). Per germline, CDR1 SEHNR and CDR2 FQNEAQ (reference sequence). Deletions cut 5 bases from V and 5 bases from J, with 15 bases between. This CDR3 spans 14 amino acids. This chain's CDR3 is CASSLLRGGTEAFF. Here the CDR3 DNA reads TGTGCCAGCAGCCTGTTGAGGGGGGGAACTGAAGCTTTCTTT. Filled out from reference TRBV7-9 and TRBJ1-1, the complete variable domain reads DTGVSQNPRHKITKRGQNVTFRCDPISEHNRLYWYRQTLGQGPEFLTYFQNEAQLEKSRLLSDRFSAERPKGSFSTLEIQRTEQGDSAMYLCASSLLRGGTEAFFGQGTRLTVV.

The count of this clone is one. This chain joins TRBV12-3 or TRBV12-4 and TRBJ1-2; possibly TRBD1 for D (5 bases). The CDR3 is 13 residues long. Trimming removed 1 base from V and 3 bases from J, with 6 bases in between. This CDR3 reads CASSLEGYYGYTF. Written as DNA, the CDR3 is TGTGCCAGCAGTTTAGAGGGGTACTATGGCTACACCTTC.

The chain joins TRBV5-1 to TRBJ2-1; TRBD2 matches at 11 bases. V lost 4 bases to trimming and J lost 2 bases; unmatched junction nucleotides: 8. The CDR3 sequence is 17 residues long. Looked up from germline, CDR1 is SGHRS and CDR2 is YFSETQ. CDR3 region: CASSPPQLAGAYNEQFF. The CDR3 nucleotides are TGCGCCAGCAGCCCGCCGCAACTAGCGGGAGCCTACAATGAGCAGTTCTTC.

The chain combines TRBV15 with TRBJ2-1, with 10 bases lining up with TRBD1. V lost 5 bases and J lost 6; bases outside the gene matches: 10. The CDR3 is 16 residues long. CDR1 is LNHNV and CDR2 is YYDKDF in the germline V gene (reference sequence). The CDR3 is CATSGIRDRGGNEQFF. CDR3 coding DNA: TGTGCCACCAGCGGCATCCGGGACAGGGGTGGCAATGAGCAGTTCTTC.

This rearrangement joins TRBV11-2 to TRBJ2-7, with TRBD2 matching 9 bases. The CDR3 is made up of 15 amino acids. Looked up from germline, CDR1 is SGHAT and CDR2 is FQNNGV. The V segment lost 1 base and the J segment 3 bases; nucleotides outside the gene matches: 4. CDR3 coding DNA: TGTGCCAGCAGCTTAGGAGCTAGCGGGATCTACGAGCAGTACTTC. It codes for CASSLGASGIYEQYF.

The chain joins TRBV11-2 to TRBJ1-3; no firm D call. The CDR3 totals 14 residues. V lost 5 bases and J 2 bases, leaving 10 bases between the germline ends. Germline V gene lookup returns CDR1 SGHAT and CDR2 FQNNGV. The CDR3 loop reads CASSPVLPGNTIYF. In DNA, the CDR3 is TGTGCCAGCAGCCCAGTGCTCCCTGGAAACACCATATATTTT.

This CDR3 is CASSFTGAAGGGDYGYTF. CDR3 coding DNA: TGTGCCAGCAGCTTCACTGGGGCCGCAGGGGGAGGAGACTATGGCTACACCTTC. The chain has TRBV11-2 and TRBJ1-2; 7 nucleotides line up with TRBD1. The junction had 16 bases not matched to a gene; V was cut back by 3 bases and J by 3 bases. The germline CDR1 and CDR2 sequences are SGHAT and FQNNGV. The CDR3 has 18 residues. Full variable domain (rest looked up from reference TRBV11-2 and TRBJ1-2): EAGVAQSPRYKIIEKRQSVAFWCNPISGHATLYWYQQILGQGPKLLIQFQNNGVVDDSQLPKDRFSAERLKGVDSTLKIQPAKLEDSAVYLCASSFTGAAGGGDYGYTFGSGTRLTVV.

The rearrangement links TRBV6-2 or TRBV6-3 to TRBJ2-2; 8 nucleotides agree with TRBD1. After removal of 5 bases from V and 6 bases from J, the junction contained 14 bases not matched to a gene. Germline values: CDR1 MNHEY, CDR2 SVGEGT. There are 17 residues in the CDR3. The CDR3 bases are TGTGCCAGCAGTCAGACAGGGGTACTAAAAAGATCCGGGGAGCTGTTTTTT. This translates into CASSQTGVLKRSGELFF.

The V and J genes are TRBV6-5 and TRBJ1-2, with D maybe TRBD1 (6 bases). CDR3 length: 13 amino acids. CDR1 is MNHEY and CDR2 is SVGAGI in the germline V gene. The V end lost 5 bases, the J end lost 0 bases, and 7 bases lay between the germline ends. In nucleotides, the CDR3 is TGTGCCAGCAGTAGACAGGCTAACTATGGCTACACCTTC. This sequence encodes CASSRQANYGYTF.

CDR3 loop: CASSLDAGNSNSPLHF. DNA of the CDR3: TGTGCCAGCAGCTTAGACGCAGGGAATAGTAATTCACCCCTCCACTTT. The V gene is TRBV28, the J gene TRBJ1-6; D might be TRBD1 (5 bases). This CDR3 has 16 residues. Germline V lookup: CDR1 MDHEN, CDR2 SYDVKM. V gave up 6 bases and J gave up 6 bases, with 18 bases separating them.

The chain combines TRBV5-1 with TRBJ1-1, with 8 nucleotides matching TRBD1. The CDR3 is 18 amino acids. Germline loops: CDR1 SGHRS, CDR2 YFSETQ. Trimming at V came to 3 bases and at J to 1 base, leaving 14 bases not matched to a gene. CDR3 residues: CASSSRYKGQGKNTEAFF. The CDR3 DNA sequence: TGCGCCAGCAGCTCCCGATATAAAGGACAGGGAAAGAACACTGAAGCTTTCTTT. The full variable domain, with the rest looked up from reference TRBV5-1 and TRBJ1-1, is KAGVTQTPRYLIKTRGQQVTLSCSPISGHRSVSWYQQTPGQGLQFLFEYFSETQRNKGNFPGRFSGRQFSNSRSEMNVSTLELGDSALYLCASSSRYKGQGKNTEAFFGQGTRLTVV.

V and J are TRBV9 and TRBJ2-5; 15 bases map to TRBD2. Germline V CDR1 and CDR2: SGDLS, YYNGEE. Trimming at V came to 0 bases and at J to 4 bases, leaving 1 base not matched to a gene. CDR3 length: 16 residues. The CDR3 region has the DNA TGTGCCAGCAGCGTAGCGGGACTAGCGGGGGGAGAGACCCAGTACTTC. Protein: CASSVAGLAGGETQYF.

The genes are TRBV7-2 and TRBJ1-1; D remains ambiguous. This CDR3 is 13 amino acids long. Per the germline V gene, CDR1 is SGHTA and CDR2 is FQGNSA. V was shortened by 1 base and J by 1 base, with 4 bases between the two germline ends. CDR3 in amino acids: CASSLVENTEAFF. The CDR3 nucleotides are TGTGCCAGCAGCTTAGTAGAGAACACTGAAGCTTTCTTT.